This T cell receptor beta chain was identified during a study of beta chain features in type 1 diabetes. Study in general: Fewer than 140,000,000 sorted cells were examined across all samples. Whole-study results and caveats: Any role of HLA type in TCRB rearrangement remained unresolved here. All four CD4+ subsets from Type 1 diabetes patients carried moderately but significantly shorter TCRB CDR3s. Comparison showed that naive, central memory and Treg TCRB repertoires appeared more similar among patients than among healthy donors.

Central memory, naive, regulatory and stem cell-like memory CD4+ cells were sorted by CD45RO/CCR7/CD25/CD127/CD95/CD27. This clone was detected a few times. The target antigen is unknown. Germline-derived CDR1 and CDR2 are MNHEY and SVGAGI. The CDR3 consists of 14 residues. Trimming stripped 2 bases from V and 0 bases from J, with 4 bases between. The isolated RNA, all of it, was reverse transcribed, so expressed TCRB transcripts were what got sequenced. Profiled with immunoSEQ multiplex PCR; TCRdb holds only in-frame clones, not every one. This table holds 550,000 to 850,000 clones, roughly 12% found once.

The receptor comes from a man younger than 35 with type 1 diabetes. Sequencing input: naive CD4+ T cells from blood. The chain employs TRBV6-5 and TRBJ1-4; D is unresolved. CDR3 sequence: CASSYRSTNEKLFF. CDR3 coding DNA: TGTGCCAGCAGTTACAGATCAACTAATGAAAAACTGTTTTTT.